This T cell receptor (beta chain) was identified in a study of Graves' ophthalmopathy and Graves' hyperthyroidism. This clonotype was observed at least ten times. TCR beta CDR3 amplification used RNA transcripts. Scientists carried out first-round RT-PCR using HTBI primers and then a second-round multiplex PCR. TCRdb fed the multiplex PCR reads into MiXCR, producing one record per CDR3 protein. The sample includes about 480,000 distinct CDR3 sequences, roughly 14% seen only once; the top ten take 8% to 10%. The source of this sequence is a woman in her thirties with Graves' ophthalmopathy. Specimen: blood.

CDR3: CASTLVGGYGYTF. DNA for the CDR3: TGTGCCAGCACCCTGGTAGGGGGCTATGGCTACACCTTC. V is TRBV12-3 or TRBV12-4 and J is TRBJ1-2; D is possibly TRBD1 (6 bases). There are 13 residues in the CDR3. Trimming took 7 bases from V and 4 from J, leaving 13 bases between them.